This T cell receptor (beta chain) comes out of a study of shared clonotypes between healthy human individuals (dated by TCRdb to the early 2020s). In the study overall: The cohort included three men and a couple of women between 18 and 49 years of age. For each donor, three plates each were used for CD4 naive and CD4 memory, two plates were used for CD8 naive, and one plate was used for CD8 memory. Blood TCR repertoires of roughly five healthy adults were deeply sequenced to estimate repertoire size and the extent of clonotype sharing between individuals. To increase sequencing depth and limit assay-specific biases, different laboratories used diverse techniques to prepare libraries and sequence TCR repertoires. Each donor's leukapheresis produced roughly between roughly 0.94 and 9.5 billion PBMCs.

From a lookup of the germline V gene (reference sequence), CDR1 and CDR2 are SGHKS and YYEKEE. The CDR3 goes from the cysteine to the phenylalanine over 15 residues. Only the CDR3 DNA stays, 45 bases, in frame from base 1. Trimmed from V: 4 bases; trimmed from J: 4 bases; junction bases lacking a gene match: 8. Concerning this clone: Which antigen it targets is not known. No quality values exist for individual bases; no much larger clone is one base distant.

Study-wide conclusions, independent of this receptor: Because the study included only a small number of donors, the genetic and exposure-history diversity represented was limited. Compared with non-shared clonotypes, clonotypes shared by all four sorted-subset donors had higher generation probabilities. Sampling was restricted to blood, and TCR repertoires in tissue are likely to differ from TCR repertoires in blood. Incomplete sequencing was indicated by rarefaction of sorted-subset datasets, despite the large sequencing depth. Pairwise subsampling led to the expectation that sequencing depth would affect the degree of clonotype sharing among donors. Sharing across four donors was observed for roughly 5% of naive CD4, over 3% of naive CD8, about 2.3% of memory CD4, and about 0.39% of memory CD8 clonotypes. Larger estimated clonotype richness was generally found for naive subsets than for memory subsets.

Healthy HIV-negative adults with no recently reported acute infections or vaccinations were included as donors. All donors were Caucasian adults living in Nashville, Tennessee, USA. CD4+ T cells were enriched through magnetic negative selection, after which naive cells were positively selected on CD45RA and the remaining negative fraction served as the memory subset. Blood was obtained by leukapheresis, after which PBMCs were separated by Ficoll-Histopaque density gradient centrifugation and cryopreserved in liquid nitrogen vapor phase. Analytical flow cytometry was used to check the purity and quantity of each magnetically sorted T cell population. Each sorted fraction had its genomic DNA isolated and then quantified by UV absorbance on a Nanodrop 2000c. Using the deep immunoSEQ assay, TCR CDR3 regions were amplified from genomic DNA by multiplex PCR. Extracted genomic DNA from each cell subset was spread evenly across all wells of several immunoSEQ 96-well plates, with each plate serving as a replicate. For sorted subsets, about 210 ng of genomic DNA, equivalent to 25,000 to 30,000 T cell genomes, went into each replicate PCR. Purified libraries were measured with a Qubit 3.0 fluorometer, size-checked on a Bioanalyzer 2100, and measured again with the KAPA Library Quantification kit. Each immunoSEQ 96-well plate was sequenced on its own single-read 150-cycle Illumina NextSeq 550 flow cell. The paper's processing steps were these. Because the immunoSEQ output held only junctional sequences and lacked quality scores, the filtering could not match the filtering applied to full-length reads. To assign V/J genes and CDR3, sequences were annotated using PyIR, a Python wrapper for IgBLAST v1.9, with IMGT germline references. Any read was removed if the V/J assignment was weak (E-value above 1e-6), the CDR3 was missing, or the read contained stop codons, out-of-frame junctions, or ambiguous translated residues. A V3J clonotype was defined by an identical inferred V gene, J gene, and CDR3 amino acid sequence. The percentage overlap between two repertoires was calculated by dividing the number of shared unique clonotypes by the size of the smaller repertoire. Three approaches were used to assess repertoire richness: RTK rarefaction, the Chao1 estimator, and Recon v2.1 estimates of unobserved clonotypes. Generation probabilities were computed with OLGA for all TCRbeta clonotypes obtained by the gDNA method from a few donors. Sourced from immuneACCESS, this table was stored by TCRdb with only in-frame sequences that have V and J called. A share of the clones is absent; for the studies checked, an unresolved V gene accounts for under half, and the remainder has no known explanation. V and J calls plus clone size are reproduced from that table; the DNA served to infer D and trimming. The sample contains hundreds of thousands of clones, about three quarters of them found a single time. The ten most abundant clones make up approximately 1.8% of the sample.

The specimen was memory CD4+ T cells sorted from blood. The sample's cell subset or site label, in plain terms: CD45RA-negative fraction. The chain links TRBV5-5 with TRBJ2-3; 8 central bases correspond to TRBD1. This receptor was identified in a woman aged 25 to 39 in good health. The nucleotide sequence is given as TGTGCCAGCAGCCTGGACAGGGTGGCATCAGATACGCAGTATTTT. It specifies CASSLDRVASDTQYF. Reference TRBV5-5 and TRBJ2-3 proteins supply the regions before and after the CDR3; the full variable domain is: DAGVTQSPTHLIKTRGQQVTLRCSPISGHKSVSWYQQVLGQGPQFIFQYYEKEERGRGNFPDRFSARQFPNYSSELNVNALLLGDSALYLCASSLDRVASDTQYFGPGTRLTVL.